The rows below give T cell receptor beta chains drawn from one sample of a study of OX40 agonist ivuxolimab in advanced cancers. Here immunoSEQ multiplex PCR was the method, and the copy in TCRdb shows in-frame clones only, minus some. The sample holds 50,000 or so clones, approximately 83% seen once. Source: CD4+ or CD8+ T cells sorted from blood, taken in a trial of the OX40 agonist ivuxolimab. The receptor source for this set is an adult with an advanced solid tumor such as melanoma, head and neck, liver or kidney cancer. CDR3s include the opening cysteine and the closing phenylalanine or tryptophan. Fields, in order: D gene, V gene, clone size, J gene, CDR3 DNA, CDR3 protein. D genes are given only for firm matches. Clone size, where shown, is once, few, many, or a class for clones that have expanded.

d_gene: TRBD1
v_gene: TRBV5-1
abundance: -
j_gene: TRBJ2-3
CDR3nt: TGCGCCAGCAGCGAGGACAGGGGCACAGATACGCAGTATTTT
CDR3aa: CASSEDRGTDTQYF

d_gene: TRBD2
v_gene: TRBV5-1
abundance: -
j_gene: TRBJ2-1
CDR3nt: TGCGCCAGCAGCTCGGGACTAGCAGGTAGTAGTCGGCAGTTCTTC
CDR3aa: CASSSGLAGSSRQFF

d_gene: -
v_gene: TRBV2
abundance: once
j_gene: TRBJ2-5
CDR3nt: TGTGCCAGCAGTCGCAGGGAGGAGACCCAGTACTTC
CDR3aa: CASSRREETQYF

d_gene: -
v_gene: TRBV7-2
abundance: few
j_gene: TRBJ2-2
CDR3nt: TGTGCCAGCAGCCCGGACTCGGGGCGGGGGAACACCGGGGAGCTGTTTTTT
CDR3aa: CASSPDSGRGNTGELFF

d_gene: -
v_gene: TRBV6-1
abundance: -
j_gene: TRBJ1-4
CDR3nt: TGTGCCAGCAGTGAAGGACGGCGGGAAAAACTGTTTTTT
CDR3aa: CASSEGRREKLFF

d_gene: TRBD1
v_gene: TRBV6-5
abundance: once
j_gene: TRBJ2-7
CDR3nt: TGTGCCAGCAGTTCCCACAGGGGCAACTACGAGCAGTACTTC
CDR3aa: CASSSHRGNYEQYF

d_gene: -
v_gene: TRBV20-1
abundance: -
j_gene: TRBJ2-5
CDR3nt: TGCAGTGTCCCGCGGCAAGAGACCCAGTACTTC
CDR3aa: CSVPRQETQYF

d_gene: -
v_gene: TRBV7-2
abundance: once
j_gene: TRBJ2-3
CDR3nt: TGTGCCAGCAGCTTAGTGGGGGACGAAGATACGCAGTATTTT
CDR3aa: CASSLVGDEDTQYF

d_gene: TRBD1
v_gene: TRBV7-2
abundance: -
j_gene: TRBJ1-1
CDR3nt: TGTGCCAGCAGCAGCGGACAGGGGCGAGCTTTCTTT
CDR3aa: CASSSGQGRAFF

d_gene: TRBD1
v_gene: TRBV18
abundance: -
j_gene: TRBJ1-2
CDR3nt: TGTGCCAGCTCACCGGCGGGACAGCCGGCCGGCTACACCTTC
CDR3aa: CASSPAGQPAGYTF

d_gene: -
v_gene: TRBV2
abundance: -
j_gene: TRBJ1-5
CDR3nt: TGTGCCAGCAGTGGGGGCAGCAATCAGCCCCAGCATTTT
CDR3aa: CASSGGSNQPQHF

d_gene: -
v_gene: TRBV12-2
abundance: -
j_gene: TRBJ2-7
CDR3nt: TGTGCAAGTCGCTCTAGCAGGGACTTATCCTACGAGCAGTACTTC
CDR3aa: CASRSSRDLSYEQYF